The rows below give T cell receptor beta chains drawn from one sample of a study of blood T cell repertoires in COVID-19. The data were produced by immunoSEQ multiplex PCR, yet TCRdb's version contains in-frame clones alone and is incomplete. The sample has some 250,000 clones; approximately 80% are singletons. Sequenced material: peripheral blood. All receptors come from a young woman with acute or convalescent COVID-19. Each CDR3 is given with its conserved first and last residue. Some rows mark clone size as missing; the rest say once, few, many or name a class of expanded clone.

CDR3 protein: CASSFRGTWYEQYF; V gene: TRBV27; J gene: TRBJ2-7; clone size: NA
CDR3 protein: CASCYGFGETQYF; V gene: TRBV5-4; J gene: TRBJ2-5; clone size: NA
CDR3 protein: CASSSGQAPDNEQFF; V gene: TRBV6-2/TRBV6-3; J gene: TRBJ2-1; clone size: NA
CDR3 protein: CAHARDFTSPLHF; V gene: TRBV11-2; J gene: TRBJ1-6; clone size: NA
CDR3 protein: CASSFLAGGRSSYEQYF; V gene: TRBV7-2; J gene: TRBJ2-7; clone size: once
CDR3 protein: CAWKGGRSESSPNTGELFF; V gene: TRBV30; J gene: TRBJ2-2; clone size: NA
CDR3 protein: CASSEEAQGEQYF; V gene: TRBV6-1; J gene: TRBJ2-7; clone size: NA
CDR3 protein: CAISESGRTRVNFYEQYF; V gene: TRBV10-3; J gene: TRBJ2-7; clone size: NA
CDR3 protein: CASSYSSLNEQFF; V gene: TRBV6-2/TRBV6-3; J gene: TRBJ2-1; clone size: once
CDR3 protein: CASSIDRGGSYNEQFF; V gene: TRBV19; J gene: TRBJ2-1; clone size: NA
CDR3 protein: CASSQGSRGANEKLFF; V gene: TRBV4-1; J gene: TRBJ1-4; clone size: many
CDR3 protein: CASSPSVSSETQYF; V gene: TRBV6-5; J gene: TRBJ2-5; clone size: NA
CDR3 protein: CASSLRGVQSSGANVLTF; V gene: TRBV11-2; J gene: TRBJ2-6; clone size: NA
CDR3 protein: CASSRAGSSYEQYF; V gene: TRBV3-1/TRBV3-2; J gene: TRBJ2-7; clone size: NA
CDR3 protein: CATSRDFGTAYEQYF; V gene: TRBV15; J gene: TRBJ2-7; clone size: NA
CDR3 protein: CASSHRHQRLANYGYTF; V gene: TRBV6-6; J gene: TRBJ1-2; clone size: NA
CDR3 protein: CASSETSGAIYEQYF; V gene: TRBV10-2; J gene: TRBJ2-7; clone size: NA
CDR3 protein: CASSQEVPPGTYEQYF; V gene: TRBV4-3; J gene: TRBJ2-7; clone size: once
CDR3 protein: CASSYPPGYEQYF; V gene: TRBV6-5; J gene: TRBJ2-7; clone size: NA
CDR3 protein: CASSRGGGAGEQYF; V gene: TRBV6-5; J gene: TRBJ2-7; clone size: NA
CDR3 protein: CASSPGTSGSREQYF; V gene: TRBV28; J gene: TRBJ2-7; clone size: NA
CDR3 protein: CASSFYWKGQGEETQYF; V gene: TRBV28; J gene: TRBJ2-5; clone size: NA
CDR3 protein: CASSIRNEQYF; V gene: TRBV13; J gene: TRBJ2-7; clone size: NA
CDR3 protein: CASNGGQGNYGYTF; V gene: TRBV7-9; J gene: TRBJ1-2; clone size: NA
CDR3 protein: CASSPRNSGANVLTF; V gene: TRBV27; J gene: TRBJ2-6; clone size: NA
CDR3 protein: CASSPLRETNEKLFF; V gene: TRBV27; J gene: TRBJ1-4; clone size: NA
CDR3 protein: CASSFLRDSGNTIYF; V gene: TRBV7-9; J gene: TRBJ1-3; clone size: NA
CDR3 protein: CASSYWGQRADTQYF; V gene: TRBV6-2/TRBV6-3; J gene: TRBJ2-3; clone size: NA
CDR3 protein: CASSQATGGPHEQYF; V gene: TRBV4-3; J gene: TRBJ2-7; clone size: NA
CDR3 protein: CASSDRQGTEQYF; V gene: TRBV6-1; J gene: TRBJ2-7; clone size: NA
CDR3 protein: CASSLGLAGGAQETQYF; V gene: TRBV7-2; J gene: TRBJ2-5; clone size: NA
CDR3 protein: CASSSSGSYEQYF; V gene: TRBV10-1; J gene: TRBJ2-7; clone size: few
CDR3 protein: CASSEPTGGTGELFF; V gene: TRBV6-4; J gene: TRBJ2-2; clone size: NA
CDR3 protein: CASSLVSGTGNTGELFF; V gene: TRBV7-2; J gene: TRBJ2-2; clone size: NA
CDR3 protein: CASSIGSQTGPQHF; V gene: TRBV19; J gene: TRBJ1-5; clone size: NA
CDR3 protein: CASSSDSRPIGGYGYTF; V gene: TRBV9; J gene: TRBJ1-2; clone size: NA
CDR3 protein: CASTDQGRDGYTF; V gene: TRBV6-5; J gene: TRBJ1-2; clone size: NA
CDR3 protein: CASSFSTGTVGNTIYF; V gene: TRBV5-1; J gene: TRBJ1-3; clone size: NA
CDR3 protein: CASSSGTGGGYEQYF; V gene: TRBV6-5; J gene: TRBJ2-7; clone size: NA
CDR3 protein: CASSLNTGTYSNQPQHF; V gene: TRBV7-3; J gene: TRBJ1-5; clone size: NA
CDR3 protein: CASSPRGLNTEAFF; V gene: TRBV9; J gene: TRBJ1-1; clone size: once